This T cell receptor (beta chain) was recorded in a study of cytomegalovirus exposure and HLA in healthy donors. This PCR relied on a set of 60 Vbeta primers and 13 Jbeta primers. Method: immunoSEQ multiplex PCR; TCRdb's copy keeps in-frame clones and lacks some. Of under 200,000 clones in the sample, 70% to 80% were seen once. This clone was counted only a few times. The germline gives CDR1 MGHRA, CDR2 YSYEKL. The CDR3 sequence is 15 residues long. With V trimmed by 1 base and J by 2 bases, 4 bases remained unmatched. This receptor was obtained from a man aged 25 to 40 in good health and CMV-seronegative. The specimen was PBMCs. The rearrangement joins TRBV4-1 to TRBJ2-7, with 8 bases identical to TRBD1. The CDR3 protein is CASSQGQGPTYEQYF. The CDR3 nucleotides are TGCGCCAGCAGCCAAGGACAGGGGCCCACCTACGAGCAGTACTTC.